This T cell receptor (beta chain) was sequenced for a study of blood T cell repertoires in COVID-19. Original methodology: Cell counts per sample came from amplifying reference gene primers. Sequenced by immunoSEQ multiplex PCR; TCRdb stores in-frame clones only, minus some. The V and J calls and clone size come from that table; D and trimming were worked out from the DNA. The sample holds 26,000 or so clones; about 90% are singletons and the top ten take around 2.8%. Trimming took 5 bases from V and 5 from J, leaving 12 bases between them. CDR1 is SEHNR and CDR2 is FQNEAQ in the germline V gene (reference sequence). This CDR3 has 13 residues.

Sequenced sample: peripheral blood. This receptor was obtained from a human donor in a cohort sampled during active COVID-19. The rearrangement links TRBV7-9 to TRBJ2-5; unclear D gene. CDR3 coding DNA: TGTGCCAGCAGCCCCTCGTACGGGGAGACCCAGTACTTC. It codes for CASSPSYGETQYF.